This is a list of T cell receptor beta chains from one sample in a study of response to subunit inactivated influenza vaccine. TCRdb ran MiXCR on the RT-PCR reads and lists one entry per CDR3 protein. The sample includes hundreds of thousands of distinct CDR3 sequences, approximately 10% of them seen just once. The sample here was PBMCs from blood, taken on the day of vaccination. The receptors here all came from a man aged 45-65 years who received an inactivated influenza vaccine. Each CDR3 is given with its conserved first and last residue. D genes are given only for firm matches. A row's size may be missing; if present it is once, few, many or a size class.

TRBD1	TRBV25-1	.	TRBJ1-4	CASSEYQGGINEKLFF	TGTGCCAGCAGTGAATACCAGGGGGGGATTAATGAAAAACTGTTTTTT
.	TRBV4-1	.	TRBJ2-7	CASSQVTGGRYEQYF	TGCGCCAGCAGCCAAGTCACCGGGGGGCGTTACGAGCAGTACTTC
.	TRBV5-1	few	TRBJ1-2	CASSGGQTTDYGYTF	TGCGCCAGCAGCGGCGGACAGACCACTGACTATGGCTACACCTTC
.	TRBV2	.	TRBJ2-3	CASTVDSLRTDTQYF	TGTGCCAGCACCGTAGACAGTCTGCGCACAGATACGCAGTATTTT
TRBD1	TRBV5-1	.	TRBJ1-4	CASSSGGETNEKLFF	TGCGCCAGCAGTTCAGGGGGCGAGACTAATGAAAAACTGTTTTTT
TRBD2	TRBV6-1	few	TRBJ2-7	CASSPHGGYEQYF	TGTGCCAGCAGTCCTCACGGGGGGTACGAGCAGTACTTC
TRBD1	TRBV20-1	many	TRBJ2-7	CSAITRTGESEQYF	TGCAGTGCCATTACTAGGACAGGGGAAAGCGAGCAGTACTTC
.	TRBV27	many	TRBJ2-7	CASSLSGGLVYEQYF	TGTGCCAGCAGTTTATCGGGGGGGCTTGTCTACGAGCAGTACTTC
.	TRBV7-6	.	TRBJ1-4	CASSPEYSLSEKLFF	TGTGCCAGCAGCCCCGAGTACTCTCTTAGTGAAAAACTGTTTTTT
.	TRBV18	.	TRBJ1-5	CASSPLAGSGVNQPQHF	TGTGCCAGCTCACCACTCGCCGGGTCGGGGGTTAATCAGCCCCAGCATTTT
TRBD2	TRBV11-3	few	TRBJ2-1	CASSLETSGRSYNEQFF	TGTGCCAGCAGCTTAGAGACTAGCGGGAGGTCCTACAATGAGCAGTTCTTC
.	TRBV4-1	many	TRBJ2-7	CASSPGQIYEQYF	TGCGCCAGCAGCCCGGGACAAATATACGAGCAGTACTTC
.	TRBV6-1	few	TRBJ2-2	CASSAQDTGDTGELFF	TGTGCCAGCAGCGCCCAGGACACCGGAGACACCGGGGAGCTGTTTTTT
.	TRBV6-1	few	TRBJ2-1	CASRSPRQGGFNEQFF	TGTGCCAGCAGATCACCCCGACAGGGAGGATTCAATGAGCAGTTCTTC
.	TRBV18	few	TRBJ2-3	CASSPFSGGASDTQYF	TGTGCCAGCTCACCATTTTCGGGGGGCGCTTCAGATACGCAGTATTTT
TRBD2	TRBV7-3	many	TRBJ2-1	CASSLRAGGGLSYNEQFF	TGTGCCAGCAGCTTAAGGGCGGGAGGGGGTCTCTCCTACAATGAGCAGTTCTTC
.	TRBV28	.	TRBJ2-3	CASSRKKSGSTDTQYF	TGTGCCAGCAGTCGAAAGAAAAGCGGCAGCACAGATACGCAGTATTTT
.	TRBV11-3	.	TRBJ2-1	CASSSDSAGVDEQFF	TGTGCCAGCAGTTCAGACAGTGCAGGGGTGGATGAGCAGTTCTTC
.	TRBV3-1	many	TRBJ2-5	CASSQDPEGWETQYF	TGTGCCAGCAGCCAAGATCCTGAGGGTTGGGAGACCCAGTACTTC
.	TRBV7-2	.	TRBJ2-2	CASSPLFIPGELFF	TGTGCCAGCAGCCCTCTGTTTATTCCGGGGGAGCTGTTTTTT
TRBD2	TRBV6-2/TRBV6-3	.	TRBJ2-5	CASSYPIGLAAKETQYF	TGTGCCAGCAGTTACCCAATTGGACTAGCGGCTAAAGAGACCCAGTACTTC
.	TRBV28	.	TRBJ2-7	CASSSYRDEQYF	TGTGCCAGCAGTTCCTACCGGGACGAGCAGTACTTC
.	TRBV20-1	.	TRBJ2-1	CSPGGHSSYNEQFF	TGCAGTCCGGGGGGCCACAGCTCCTACAATGAGCAGTTCTTC
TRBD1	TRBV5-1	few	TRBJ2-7	CASSDQLGQGKQYF	TGCGCCAGCAGCGACCAACTAGGACAGGGGAAGCAGTACTTC
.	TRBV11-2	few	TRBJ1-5	CASSLDRRQPQHF	TGTGCCAGCAGCTTAGACAGGCGTCAGCCCCAGCATTTT
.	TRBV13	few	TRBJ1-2	CASSGRTEEYGYTF	TGTGCCAGCAGCGGGCGGACCGAGGAATATGGCTACACCTTC
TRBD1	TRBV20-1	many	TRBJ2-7	CSARGTGQGASYEQYF	TGCAGTGCTAGAGGGACGGGACAGGGGGCTTCCTACGAGCAGTACTTC
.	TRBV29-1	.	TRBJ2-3	CSVEGGTSTDTQYF	TGCAGCGTTGAGGGGGGAACCAGCACAGATACGCAGTATTTT
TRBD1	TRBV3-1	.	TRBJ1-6	CASSRVGQAWGSPLHF	TGTGCCAGCAGCCGTGTGGGACAGGCCTGGGGGTCACCCCTCCACTTT
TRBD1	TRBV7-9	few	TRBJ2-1	CASSLMQGAYNEQFF	TGTGCCAGCAGCTTAATGCAGGGGGCCTACAATGAGCAGTTCTTC
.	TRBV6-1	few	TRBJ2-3	CASSPLFRGWGTDTQYF	TGTGCCAGCAGCCCCCTATTTCGCGGGTGGGGCACAGATACGCAGTATTTT
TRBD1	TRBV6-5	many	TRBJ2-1	CASSYSTGNEQFF	TGTGCCAGCAGTTACTCGACAGGGAATGAGCAGTTCTTC
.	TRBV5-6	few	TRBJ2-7	CASSSGLLSSYEQYF	TGTGCCAGCAGCTCCGGACTGCTGAGCTCCTACGAGCAGTACTTC
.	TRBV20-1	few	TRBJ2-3	CSALGSSSTDTQYF	TGCAGTGCCCTCGGGAGTTCTAGCACAGATACGCAGTATTTT
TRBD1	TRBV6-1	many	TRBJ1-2	CASSSGTGDYGYTF	TGTGCCAGCAGTAGCGGGACAGGGGACTATGGCTACACCTTC
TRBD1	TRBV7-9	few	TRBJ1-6	CASSPGQGGNSPLHF	TGTGCCAGCAGCCCCGGGCAGGGGGGAAATTCACCCCTCCACTTT
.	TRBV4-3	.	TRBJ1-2	CASSQDRGADYGYTF	TGCGCCAGCAGCCAAGACCGGGGCGCGGACTATGGCTACACCTTC
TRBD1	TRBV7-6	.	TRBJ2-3	CASNLPGQGTDTQYF	TGTGCCAGCAACTTACCGGGACAGGGTACAGATACGCAGTATTTT
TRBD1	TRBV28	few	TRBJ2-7	CASRTQGLSRQGGYEQYF	TGTGCCAGCAGGACGCAGGGTTTATCGAGACAGGGTGGGTACGAGCAGTACTTC
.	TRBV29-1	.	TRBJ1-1	CSVAALGGAEAFF	TGCAGCGTTGCGGCGTTGGGGGGGGCTGAAGCTTTCTTT
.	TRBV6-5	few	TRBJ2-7	CASSFGQGGDEQYF	TGTGCCAGCAGTTTCGGGCAGGGGGGCGACGAGCAGTACTTC
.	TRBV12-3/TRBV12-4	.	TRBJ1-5	CASSLGPTVNQPQHF	TGTGCCAGCAGTTTAGGGCCGACAGTCAATCAGCCCCAGCATTTT
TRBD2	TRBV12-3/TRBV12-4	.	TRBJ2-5	CASSLTSGIETQYF	TGTGCCAGCAGTTTGACTAGCGGGATCGAGACCCAGTACTTC
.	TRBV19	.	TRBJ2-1	CASSPRGRHEQFF	TGTGCCAGTAGTCCCCGAGGCCGCCATGAGCAGTTCTTC
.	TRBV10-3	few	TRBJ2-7	CAISSGRTDYEQYF	TGTGCCATCAGTTCCGGGCGGACAGACTACGAGCAGTACTTC
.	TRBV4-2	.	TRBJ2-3	CASSQERSHTDTQYF	TGTGCCAGCAGCCAAGAAAGGAGCCACACAGATACGCAGTATTTT
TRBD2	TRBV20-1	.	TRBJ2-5	CSARDHLAGVLETQYF	TGCAGTGCTAGAGACCATCTAGCGGGAGTGCTAGAGACCCAGTACTTC
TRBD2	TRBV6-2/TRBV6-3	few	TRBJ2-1	CASRQRGTSGDEQFF	TGTGCCAGCAGGCAAAGAGGGACTAGCGGCGATGAGCAGTTCTTC
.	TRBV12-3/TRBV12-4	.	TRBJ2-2	CASRFRDHNTGELFF	TGTGCCAGCAGATTCCGGGACCACAACACCGGGGAGCTGTTTTTT
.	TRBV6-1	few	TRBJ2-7	CASSEAGAATYEQYF	TGTGCCAGCAGTGAAGCAGGGGCCGCCACCTACGAGCAGTACTTC
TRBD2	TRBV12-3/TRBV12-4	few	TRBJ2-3	CASSAAGSTTGTQYF	TGTGCCAGCTCAGCAGCGGGGTCTACGACCGGTACGCAGTATTTT
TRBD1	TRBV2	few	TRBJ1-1	CASSDDRGENTEAFF	TGTGCCAGCAGTGACGACAGGGGGGAGAACACTGAAGCTTTCTTT
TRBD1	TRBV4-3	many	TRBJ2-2	CASRQTGAWTGELFF	TGCGCCAGCCGCCAGACAGGGGCTTGGACCGGGGAGCTGTTTTTT